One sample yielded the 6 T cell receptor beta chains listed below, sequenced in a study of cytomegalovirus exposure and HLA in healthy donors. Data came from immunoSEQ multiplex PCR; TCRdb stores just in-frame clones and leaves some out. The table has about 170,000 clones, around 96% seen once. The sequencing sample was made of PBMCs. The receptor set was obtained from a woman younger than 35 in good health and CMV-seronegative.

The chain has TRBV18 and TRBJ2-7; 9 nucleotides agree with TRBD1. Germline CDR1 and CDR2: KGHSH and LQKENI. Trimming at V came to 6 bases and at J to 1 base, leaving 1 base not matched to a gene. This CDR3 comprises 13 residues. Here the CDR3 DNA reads TGTGCCAGCTCGGGGACAGGGTCCTACGAGCAGTACTTC. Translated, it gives CASSGTGSYEQYF.

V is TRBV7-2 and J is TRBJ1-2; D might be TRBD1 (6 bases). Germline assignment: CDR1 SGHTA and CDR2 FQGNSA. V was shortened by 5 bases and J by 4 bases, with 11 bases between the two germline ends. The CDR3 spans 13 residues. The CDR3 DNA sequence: TGTGCCAGCAGCCCCGGACAGCTCTATGGCTACACCTTC. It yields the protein CASSPGQLYGYTF.

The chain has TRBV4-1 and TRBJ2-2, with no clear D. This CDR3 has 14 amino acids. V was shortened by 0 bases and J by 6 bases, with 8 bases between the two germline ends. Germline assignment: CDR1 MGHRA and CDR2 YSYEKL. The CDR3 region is CASSQDPASGELFF. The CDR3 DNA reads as TGCGCCAGCAGCCAAGATCCAGCGTCCGGGGAGCTGTTTTTT.

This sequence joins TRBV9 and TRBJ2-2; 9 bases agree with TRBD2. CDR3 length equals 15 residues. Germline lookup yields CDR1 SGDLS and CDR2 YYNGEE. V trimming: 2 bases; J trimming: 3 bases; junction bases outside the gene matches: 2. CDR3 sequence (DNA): TGTGCCAGCAGCGTTAGCGGGGGCGACACCGGGGAGCTGTTTTTT. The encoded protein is CASSVSGGDTGELFF.

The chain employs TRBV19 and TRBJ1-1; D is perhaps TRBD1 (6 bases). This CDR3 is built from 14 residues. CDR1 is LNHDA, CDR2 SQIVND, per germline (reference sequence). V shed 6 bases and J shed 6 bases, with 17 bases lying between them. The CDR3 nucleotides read TGTGCCAGTAGGATCGATCACAGGGTCCCTGAAGCTTTCTTT. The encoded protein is CASRIDHRVPEAFF. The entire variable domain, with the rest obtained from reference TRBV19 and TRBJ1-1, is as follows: DGGITQSPKYLFRKEGQNVTLSCEQNLNHDAMYWYRQDPGQGLRLIYYSQIVNDFQKGDIAEGYSVSREKKESFPLTVTSAQKNPTAFYLCASRIDHRVPEAFFGQGTRLTVV.

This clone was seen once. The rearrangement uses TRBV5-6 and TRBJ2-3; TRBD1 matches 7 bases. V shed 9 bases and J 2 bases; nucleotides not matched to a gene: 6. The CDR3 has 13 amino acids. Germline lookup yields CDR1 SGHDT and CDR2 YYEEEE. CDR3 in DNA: TGTGCCACCACCGGACAGGTCACAGATACGCAGTATTTT. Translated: CATTGQVTDTQYF. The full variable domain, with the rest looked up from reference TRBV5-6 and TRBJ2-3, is DAGVTQSPTHLIKTRGQQVTLRCSPKSGHDTVSWYQQALGQGPQFIFQYYEEEERQRGNFPDRFSGHQFPNYSSELNVNALLLGDSALYLCATTGQVTDTQYFGPGTRLTVL.